This T cell receptor (beta chain) appears in the sequencing data of a study of cytomegalovirus exposure and HLA in healthy donors. For the study at large: Earlier findings included 90 million to 120 million unique TCR beta sequences obtained from 150 million to 200 million T cells. Tens of millions of unique TCRs, all from HLA-typed donors, were included in an early release of the data. Overall study findings and caveats: The classifier reportedly diagnosed cytomegalovirus status with high specificity and sensitivity.

Looked up from germline, CDR1 is MGHRA and CDR2 is YSYEKL. This CDR3 spans 15 amino acids. V dropped 0 bases and J dropped 9; count of bases not matched to a gene: 9. Note on this clone: Its target is unknown.

Primers for the PCR totalled 60 Vbeta and 13 Jbeta. Profiled with immunoSEQ multiplex PCR; TCRdb holds only in-frame clones, not every one. The table includes about 130,000 clones, about 71% detected once. The sequencing input was PBMCs. V is TRBV4-1 and J is TRBJ2-3; 7 nucleotides align to TRBD2. The sequence was collected from a woman aged 55-70 years in good health and CMV-seropositive. The DNA for the CDR3 is TGCGCCAGCAGCCAAGATAACGGGGCGGGGGAGACGCAGTATTTT. Its translation: CASSQDNGAGETQYF.